The 29 T cell receptor beta chains reported below all come from one sample, sequenced in a study of control samples from healthy donors and cancer patients. Sequencing used immunoSEQ multiplex PCR; TCRdb keeps in-frame clones, though not all of them. The sample has approximately 97,000 clones, approximately 90% seen once. The material sequenced was blood. These receptors originate from a woman in her late teens or twenties in good health.

This sequence joins TRBV6-4 and TRBJ2-2; 7 bases are shared with TRBD2. V lost 1 base, J lost 5 bases, and 19 bases stayed unmatched. Germline lookup yields CDR1 MRHNA and CDR2 SNTAGT. CDR3 length equals 20 residues. CDR3 nucleotide sequence: TGTGCCAGCAGTGACTTCCCCGGGGGGAAGCGGGTTATAATAACCGGGGAGCTGTTTTTT. Translation: CASSDFPGGKRVIITGELFF.

The genes are TRBV27 and TRBJ2-5; weak D call: TRBD2 (6 bases). Trimming shortened V by 2 bases and J by 2 bases, and 9 bases separated the two germline ends. The CDR3 spans 14 residues. The V gene's germline CDR1 is MNHEY and CDR2 SMNVEV (reference sequence). The CDR3 region is CASSLVGRQETQYF. CDR3 in DNA: TGTGCCAGCAGTTTAGTAGGGAGGCAAGAGACCCAGTACTTC.

This clone was observed a handful of times. V is TRBV19 and J is TRBJ1-2; a possible D gene is TRBD1 (6 bases). The CDR3 spans 16 residues. With 0 bases removed from V and 8 bases from J, the gap between germline ends came to 19 bases. Germline CDR1 reads LNHDA; CDR2 reads SQIVND (reference sequence). The DNA for the CDR3 is TGTGCCAGTAGTATAGAAAAAGGAGAACAGGGCTTCGGCTACACCTTC. This translates into CASSIEKGEQGFGYTF. The full variable domain, its missing parts supplied by reference TRBV19 and TRBJ1-2, is DGGITQSPKYLFRKEGQNVTLSCEQNLNHDAMYWYRQDPGQGLRLIYYSQIVNDFQKGDIAEGYSVSREKKESFPLTVTSAQKNPTAFYLCASSIEKGEQGFGYTFGSGTRLTVV.

The V gene is TRBV4-1, the J gene TRBJ2-7; no definite D call. Germline CDR1 reads MGHRA; CDR2 reads YSYEKL. V dropped 0 bases and J dropped 4 bases, with 10 bases sitting between them. This CDR3 is built from 14 residues. CDR3 protein: CASSQDDLSYEQYF. For the CDR3, the DNA is TGCGCCAGCAGCCAAGATGATTTGAGTTACGAGCAGTACTTC.

This clone was detected once. This chain connects TRBV9 to TRBJ2-7, with TRBD1 identical over 7 bases. Germline-derived CDR1 and CDR2 are SGDLS and YYNGEE. The V gene end was trimmed by 2 bases and the J gene end by 3 bases; junction bases not matched to a gene: 5. The CDR3 length is 14 residues. CDR3 region: CASSVRDRSYEQYF. As DNA, the CDR3 is TGTGCCAGCAGCGTTCGGGACAGAAGCTACGAGCAGTACTTC.

This clone was seen only once. The CDR3 nucleotides read TGTGCCAGCAGTGGCCCGTGGGGCTACACCTTC. Protein product: CASSGPWGYTF. This rearrangement joins TRBV25-1 to TRBJ1-2, with D uncertain. The CDR3 contains 11 residues. The V gene lost 4 bases and the J gene lost 8 bases, with 8 bases spanning the gap. The V gene's germline CDR1 is MGHDK and CDR2 SYGVNS.

The chain has TRBV5-1 and TRBJ1-4; no reliable D call. The V end was cut by 2 bases, the J end by 3 bases, with 8 bases between. The CDR3 contains 14 residues. Per the germline V gene, CDR1 is SGHRS and CDR2 is YFSETQ. The CDR3 spells CASSFREPNEKLFF. The CDR3 nucleotides read TGCGCCAGCAGCTTCCGGGAGCCTAATGAAAAACTGTTTTTT.

The V and J genes are TRBV3-1 (or the pseudogene TRBV3-2) and TRBJ2-3, with TRBD2 matching 7 bases. V trimming: 1 base; J trimming: 5 bases; junction bases outside the gene matches: 3. The CDR3 totals 14 residues. Germline V gene lookup returns CDR1 LGHDT and CDR2 YNNKEL (reference sequence). CDR3 bases: TGTGCCAGCAGCCAAGCGGGAGGTTTAGATACGCAGTATTTT. It specifies CASSQAGGLDTQYF.

Only one count was recorded for this clone. The chain joins TRBV4-1 to TRBJ1-2, with TRBD1 identical over 8 bases. Trimming at V came to 2 bases and at J to 8 bases, leaving 10 bases not matched to a gene. Germline V CDR1 and CDR2: MGHRA, YSYEKL. This CDR3 region has 15 residues. The CDR3 spells CASSQPGRTGKGYTF. CDR3 bases: TGCGCCAGCAGCCAACCGGGCCGGACAGGGAAAGGCTACACCTTC.

V and J are TRBV11-3 and TRBJ1-5; a possible D gene is TRBD1 (6 bases). V lost 0 bases, J lost 7 bases, and 16 bases lay in between. This CDR3 contains 16 residues. Germline CDR1 is SGHNT and CDR2 is YENEEA. The CDR3 loop reads CASSLDPGTTGQPQHF. The CDR3 DNA follows: TGTGCCAGCAGCTTAGATCCCGGGACAACGGGACAGCCCCAGCATTTT. Combining the CDR3 with reference TRBV11-3 and TRBJ1-5 gives the whole variable domain EAGVVQSPRYKIIEKKQPVAFWCNPISGHNTLYWYLQNLGQGPELLIRYENEEAVDDSQLPKDRFSAERLKGVDSTLKIQPAELGDSAVYLCASSLDPGTTGQPQHFGDGTRLSIL.

The chain recombines TRBV6-2 or TRBV6-3 with TRBJ1-1; no clear D gene. CDR1 is MNHEY, CDR2 SVGEGT, per germline. Trimming stripped 4 bases from V and 1 base from J, with 10 bases between. CDR3 size: 14 residues. As DNA, the CDR3 is TGTGCCAGCAGTTTCAGTAAAGCGAACACTGAAGCTTTCTTT. Its protein product is CASSFSKANTEAFF.

This chain joins TRBV28 and TRBJ1-3; perhaps TRBD1 as D (5 bases). The CDR3 length is 18 residues. V lost 8 bases to trimming and J lost 2 bases, with 25 bases between them. From germline, CDR1 is MDHEN and CDR2 SYDVKM. CDR3 sequence: CASGPQDIFLGTGNTIYF. The CDR3 DNA is TGTGCCAGCGGACCTCAGGACATTTTCTTAGGGACTGGAAACACCATATATTTT.

This clone was counted a single time. The rearrangement uses TRBV30 and TRBJ2-2; 12 positions match TRBD2. The germline V gene encodes CDR1 GTSNPN and CDR2 SVGIG (reference sequence). V lost 2 bases to trimming and J lost 4 bases; unmatched junction nucleotides: 11. The CDR3 is made up of 18 amino acids. This chain's CDR3 is CAWSSTRTSGVGTGELFF. Here the CDR3 DNA reads TGTGCCTGGAGTTCTACCCGGACTAGCGGGGTGGGCACCGGGGAGCTGTTTTTT.

J is TRBJ1-4 and V is TRBV19; D is perhaps TRBD1 (5 bases). The CDR3 spans 14 residues. V lost 9 bases and J lost 6, with 17 bases in between. Germline V gene sequence: CDR1 LNHDA, CDR2 SQIVND (reference sequence). CDR3 amino acids: CASLNPRVHEKLFF. DNA of the CDR3: TGTGCCAGCCTCAACCCCAGGGTTCATGAAAAACTGTTTTTT.

The V and J genes are TRBV7-9 and TRBJ2-1; D may be TRBD2 (5 bases). Germline V gives CDR1 SEHNR, CDR2 FQNEAQ (reference sequence). V was shortened by 2 bases and J by 5 bases, with 16 bases between the two germline ends. The CDR3 totals 16 residues. The DNA for the CDR3 is TGTGCCAGCAGCTTACTAGCCTCCGTTCTGAACAATGAGCAGTTCTTC. Residues: CASSLLASVLNNEQFF.

This chain uses TRBV11-3 with TRBJ2-5; TRBD2 matches at 9 bases. The CDR3 has 15 amino acids. Unmatched junction bases numbered 5, after V lost 4 bases and J lost 2 bases. Germline V gene lookup returns CDR1 SGHNT and CDR2 YENEEA. Here the CDR3 DNA reads TGTGCCAGCAGCTCCTGGACTAGCGCACAAGAGACCCAGTACTTC. This codes for CASSSWTSAQETQYF.

This chain connects TRBV5-6 to TRBJ1-1, with a tentative D call TRBD1 (6 bases). Germline loops: CDR1 SGHDT, CDR2 YYEEEE. Deletions cut 0 bases from V and 4 bases from J, with 10 bases between. This CDR3 has 14 residues. CDR3 bases: TGTGCCAGCAGCTTGGCCGGGACACCCACTGAAGCTTTCTTT. As protein: CASSLAGTPTEAFF.

The rearrangement joins TRBV7-2 to TRBJ1-2; no definite D call. V was cut by 3 bases and J by 6 bases, with 8 bases left in between. The CDR3 has 12 amino acids. Germline CDR1 SGHTA, CDR2 FQGNSA. CDR3 region: CASSFDMDGYTF. CDR3 coding DNA: TGTGCCAGCAGCTTTGATATGGATGGCTACACCTTC.

J is TRBJ2-5 and V is TRBV19; TRBD1 matches at 8 bases. V lost 3 bases to trimming and J lost 5 bases; unmatched junction nucleotides: 17. CDR3 length: 18 amino acids. Germline V gene lookup returns CDR1 LNHDA and CDR2 SQIVND (reference sequence). CDR3 region: CASSILPPLQGAVETQYF. For the CDR3, the DNA is TGTGCCAGTAGTATTTTACCCCCCCTCCAGGGGGCGGTGGAGACCCAGTACTTC.

This clone was picked up one time. The chain carries TRBV29-1 and TRBJ2-3; D is undetermined. CDR1 is SQVTM and CDR2 is ANQGSEA in the germline V gene. The V end lost 2 bases, the J end lost 1 base, and 10 bases lay between the germline ends. The CDR3 is 14 amino acids. The CDR3 protein is CSVERKGRTDTQYF. As DNA, the CDR3 is TGCAGCGTTGAAAGGAAAGGACGCACAGATACGCAGTATTTT.

The chain is built from TRBV15 and TRBJ1-1; 7 nucleotides agree with TRBD1. The CDR3 length is 15 residues. V dropped 5 bases and J dropped 5; count of bases not matched to a gene: 11. Looked up from germline, CDR1 is LNHNV and CDR2 is YYDKDF (reference sequence). The CDR3 loop reads CATSRGGRANTEAFF. In DNA, the CDR3 is TGTGCCACCAGCCGAGGGGGCAGGGCAAATACTGAAGCTTTCTTT. Combining the CDR3 with reference TRBV15 and TRBJ1-1 gives the whole variable domain DAMVIQNPRYQVTQFGKPVTLSCSQTLNHNVMYWYQQKSSQAPKLLFHYYDKDFNNEADTPDNFQSRRPNTSFCFLDIRSPGLGDTAMYLCATSRGGRANTEAFFGQGTRLTVV.

The chain is built from TRBV21-1 and TRBJ1-5; the table gives TRBD1 as D, unverified against the DNA. TRBV21-1 is a pseudogene segment. The CDR3 totals 18 residues. CDR3 residues: CASSIAAPGQGWNQPQHF. CDR3 nucleotide sequence: TGTGCCAGCAGCATCGCAGCACCGGGACAGGGGTGGAATCAGCCCCAGCATTTT.

The V gene is TRBV14, the J gene TRBJ1-2; 9 positions agree with TRBD1. Looked up from germline, CDR1 is SGHDN and CDR2 is FVKESK. The CDR3 is 15 amino acids. V shed 8 bases and J 7 bases; nucleotides not matched to a gene: 14. CDR3 sequence: CASSRDRVDVRGYTF. DNA for the CDR3: TGTGCCAGCTCCCGGGACAGGGTAGACGTACGTGGCTACACCTTC.

The V and J genes are TRBV7-9 and TRBJ1-1; 8 nucleotides match TRBD1. Trimming cost V 6 bases and J 5 bases; bases outside gene matches: 11. Germline lookup yields CDR1 SEHNR and CDR2 FQNEAQ (reference sequence). This CDR3 is 15 amino acids long. The CDR3 reads CASSPDRGAGTEAFF. The CDR3 nucleotides are TGTGCCAGCAGTCCCGACAGGGGCGCCGGAACTGAAGCTTTCTTT.

V usage is TRBV14 and J usage is TRBJ2-7; no reliable D call. V lost 3 bases, J lost 2 bases, and 14 bases lay in between. CDR3 size: 15 residues. The germline gives CDR1 SGHDN, CDR2 FVKESK. CDR3 DNA sequence: TGTGCCAGCAGCCACCGCTGGAAGGGTCCCTACGAGCAGTACTTC. This encodes CASSHRWKGPYEQYF.

This rearrangement joins TRBV11-2 to TRBJ2-5, with 7 bases that match TRBD2. This CDR3 has 16 residues. V shed 6 bases and J 5 bases; nucleotides not matched to a gene: 15. The germline gives CDR1 SGHAT, CDR2 FQNNGV. In DNA, the CDR3 is TGTGCCAGCAGGCGGTCCGGGATGCCCGGGGGGGAGACCCAGTACTTC. Encoded protein: CASRRSGMPGGETQYF.

V is TRBV7-6 and J is TRBJ1-4; a weak D match, TRBD1 (5 bases). Trimming stripped 1 base from V and 4 bases from J, with 19 bases between. The CDR3 has 18 amino acids. The germline gives CDR1 SGHVS, CDR2 FNYEAQ. The CDR3 spells CASSLVSGGLGRNEKLFF. DNA of the CDR3: TGTGCCAGCAGCTTAGTATCCGGGGGACTCGGCCGTAATGAAAAACTGTTTTTT.

The chain joins TRBV2 to TRBJ2-6, with D maybe TRBD1 (6 bases). Looked up from germline, CDR1 is SNHLY and CDR2 is FYNNEI. With 6 bases removed from V and 4 bases from J, the gap between germline ends came to 7 bases. The CDR3 covers 13 residues. CDR3 loop: CASRGAGANVLTF. CDR3 nucleotides: TGTGCCAGCAGGGGGGCCGGGGCCAACGTCCTGACTTTC.

For the CDR3, the DNA is TGCGCCAGCAGCATAGCCGGGACAGGGCTCCTGAGTTCACCCCTCCACTTT. It yields the protein CASSIAGTGLLSSPLHF. The rearrangement links TRBV5-1 to TRBJ1-6; TRBD1 agrees at 9 bases. The V and J ends lost 4 bases and 9 bases, in that order; junction bases with no gene match: 14. Germline-derived CDR1 and CDR2 are SGHRS and YFSETQ. The CDR3 runs to 17 residues.